The next 32 T cell receptor beta chains were all read from a single sample in a study of Ad26.COV2.S vaccination and SARS-CoV-2 variants. Treatment: roughly 19 received Ad26.COV2.S at low or high dose, single or two shots; 5 received placebo; per-sample allocation not given. Each sample was drawn 63 days after the first injection (of vaccine or placebo). The protocol was immunoSEQ multiplex PCR, while the TCRdb copy is restricted to in-frame clones and leaves out a portion. The table records about 440,000 clones, about 90% of them present only once. The sequencing here drew on peripheral blood, taken in a trial of Ad26.COV2.S vaccine versus placebo. Receptor source: a person between 18 and 65 years old who received the Ad26.COV2.S COVID-19 vaccine or a placebo.

The chain has TRBV7-9 and TRBJ2-3; 16 nucleotides line up with TRBD2. The CDR3 runs 17 residues. After removal of 8 bases from V and 5 bases from J, the junction contained 10 bases not matched to a gene. Per the germline V gene, CDR1 is SEHNR and CDR2 is FQNEAQ (reference sequence). The CDR3 loop is CASSVSGTSGRVDTQYF. Written as DNA, the CDR3 is TGTGCCAGCTCCGTATCTGGGACTAGCGGGAGGGTAGATACGCAGTATTTT.

The chain joins TRBV28 to TRBJ1-6; D gene ambiguous. Germline CDR1 MDHEN, CDR2 SYDVKM. The CDR3 is 12 amino acids. V dropped 6 bases and J dropped 5 bases, with 5 bases sitting between them. This CDR3 reads CASSQDNSPLHF. The DNA of the CDR3 is TGTGCCAGCAGCCAAGATAATTCACCCCTCCACTTT.

The gene calls are TRBV9 and TRBJ2-5; D gene uncertain. Germline CDR1 is SGDLS and CDR2 is YYNGEE. This CDR3 contains 13 residues. The V end was cut by 0 bases, the J end by 5 bases, with 8 bases between. CDR3 residues: CASSVEAWETQYF. The CDR3 DNA reads TGTGCCAGCAGCGTAGAGGCTTGGGAGACCCAGTACTTC.

The rearrangement links TRBV19 to TRBJ1-6; weak D call: TRBD1 (6 bases). Trimming took off 3 bases at V and 0 bases at J, with 18 bases between the two ends. There are 19 residues in the CDR3. Germline-derived CDR1 and CDR2 are LNHDA and SQIVND (reference sequence). The CDR3: CASSISATGRRSYNSPLHF. For the CDR3, the DNA is TGTGCCAGTAGTATCAGCGCTACAGGGAGGCGCTCCTATAATTCACCCCTCCACTTT.

The table lists this clone with a count of one. The V and J genes are TRBV2 and TRBJ2-7; tentatively, D is TRBD2 (5 bases). CDR1 is SNHLY and CDR2 is FYNNEI in the germline V gene. V was cut by 2 bases and J by 4 bases, with 12 bases left in between. The CDR3 contains 14 residues. The CDR3: CASSETSGAYEQYF. The DNA for the CDR3 is TGTGCCAGCAGTGAAACCAGCGGAGCTTACGAGCAGTACTTC.

The rearrangement uses TRBV6-5 and TRBJ2-6, with 7 bases aligning to TRBD2. Trimming cost V 2 bases and J 2 bases; bases outside gene matches: 0. Germline V gene sequence: CDR1 MNHEY, CDR2 SVGAGI. This CDR3 contains 15 residues. CDR3 in DNA: TGTGCCAGCAGTTACCGGGGGGCTGGGGCCAACGTCCTGACTTTC. It yields the protein CASSYRGAGANVLTF.

V usage is TRBV29-1 and J usage is TRBJ1-2, with 7 bases lining up with TRBD1. The CDR3 has 13 residues. Germline V lookup: CDR1 SQVTM, CDR2 ANQGSEA. The V and J ends lost 6 bases and 5 bases, in that order; junction bases with no gene match: 9. CDR3 sequence reads: CSVAAGQPYGYTF. The CDR3, as DNA: TGCAGCGTCGCCGCGGGACAGCCTTATGGCTACACCTTC.

This clone has only a few counts. J is TRBJ1-2 and V is TRBV27; no firm D call. Germline CDR1 is MNHEY and CDR2 is SMNVEV (reference sequence). The CDR3 is made up of 15 amino acids. V gave up 2 bases and J gave up 1 base, with 11 bases separating them. CDR3 sequence reads: CASSLQGHSNYGYTF. In DNA form, the CDR3 reads TGTGCCAGCAGTTTACAAGGGCACAGTAACTATGGCTACACCTTC.

V and J are TRBV7-2 and TRBJ1-2; 7 bases agree with TRBD1. This CDR3 spans 15 amino acids. V lost 4 bases, J lost 5 bases, and 10 bases stayed unmatched. CDR1 is SGHTA and CDR2 is FQGNSA in the germline V gene. The chain's CDR3 is CASSSDYRGRYGYTF. CDR3 DNA: TGTGCCAGCAGCTCGGATTACAGGGGACGGTATGGCTACACCTTC.

The chain links TRBV29-1 to TRBJ2-1; no reliable D call. There are 13 residues in the CDR3. V dropped 4 bases and J dropped 2 bases, with 9 bases sitting between them. Germline V CDR1 and CDR2: SQVTM, ANQGSEA. Written as DNA, the CDR3 is TGCAGCGTTGGGGGTCAGCCCTACAATGAGCAGTTCTTC. It specifies CSVGGQPYNEQFF.

This rearrangement joins TRBV4-2 to TRBJ2-2, with D tentatively TRBD1 (6 bases). The V end lost 4 bases, the J end lost 6 bases, and 18 bases lay between the germline ends. In germline, CDR1 is LGHNA, CDR2 YNFKEQ. This CDR3 is 16 amino acids long. CDR3 protein: CASSPSGTSNPGELFF. The DNA for the CDR3 is TGTGCCAGCAGCCCATCCGGGACAAGCAACCCCGGGGAGCTGTTTTTT.

The gene calls are TRBV2 and TRBJ1-4, with D unresolved. The CDR3 contains 13 residues. Looked up from germline, CDR1 is SNHLY and CDR2 is FYNNEI. V lost 4 bases, J lost 7 bases, and 10 bases lay in between. The CDR3 is CASSVHRIEKLFF. The CDR3 nucleotides read TGTGCCAGCAGTGTACACCGAATTGAAAAACTGTTTTTT. The whole variable domain, remainder taken from reference TRBV2 and TRBJ1-4, is EPEVTQTPSHQVTQMGQEVILRCVPISNHLYFYWYRQILGQKVEFLVSFYNNEISEKSEIFDDQFSVERPDGSNFTLKIRSTKLEDSAMYFCASSVHRIEKLFFGSGTQLSVL.

This sequence joins TRBV29-1 and TRBJ1-1; D not resolved. This CDR3 is 11 amino acids long. The V gene's germline CDR1 is SQVTM and CDR2 ANQGSEA. Trimming removed 3 bases from V and 7 bases from J, with 9 bases in between. The CDR3 here is CSVDKAREAFF. CDR3 nucleotides: TGCAGCGTTGACAAGGCCCGTGAAGCTTTCTTT.

A note on this clone: The same CDR3 can be traced to other DNA sequences in this sample. The chain is built from TRBV27 and TRBJ2-1, with 7 bases fitting TRBD2. The junction had 2 bases not matched to a gene; V was cut back by 3 bases and J by 3 bases. In germline, CDR1 is MNHEY, CDR2 SMNVEV (reference sequence). The CDR3 sequence is 14 residues long. This CDR3 is CASSLGGSYNEQFF. In DNA form, the CDR3 reads TGTGCCAGCAGTTTGGGCGGGAGCTACAATGAGCAGTTCTTC.

The chain carries TRBV5-5 and TRBJ2-3; the D gene is possibly TRBD1 (6 bases). V was cut by 4 bases and J by 0 bases, with 12 bases left in between. This CDR3 region has 15 residues. Germline V gene data show CDR1 as SGHKS and CDR2 as YYEKEE (reference sequence). The CDR3 nucleotides read TGTGCCAGCAGCCTGAGGACAGTGAGCACAGATACGCAGTATTTT. This sequence encodes CASSLRTVSTDTQYF.

The chain carries TRBV11-2 and TRBJ2-7, with D maybe TRBD1 (6 bases). This CDR3 is 14 amino acids long. V was trimmed by 4 bases and J by 1 base, leaving 11 bases between them. Germline V gene data show CDR1 as SGHAT and CDR2 as FQNNGV. The CDR3: CASSSLQGSYEQYF. The DNA of the CDR3 is TGTGCCAGCAGCTCTTTACAGGGATCCTACGAGCAGTACTTC.

This chain links TRBV9 with TRBJ2-7, with D tentatively TRBD1 (5 bases). CDR1 and CDR2 (germline): SGDLS, YYNGEE. Trimming cost V 3 bases and J 7 bases, with 14 bases left between them. This CDR3 is 13 amino acids long. CDR3 coding DNA: TGTGCCAGCAGCGCCACTCAGGGTACTGAGCAGTACTTC. Its translation is CASSATQGTEQYF.

The sample holds a few counts of this clone. This chain joins TRBV28 and TRBJ2-4; possible D gene TRBD2, 6 bases. CDR1 and CDR2 (germline): MDHEN, SYDVKM. The CDR3 is made up of 13 amino acids. V was pared by 6 bases and J by 0 bases, with 6 bases between. The DNA for the CDR3 is TGTGCCAGCAGGGGACTAGCCAAAAACATTCAGTACTTC. Its translation is CASRGLAKNIQYF.

The chain couples TRBV4-3 to TRBJ2-7; 7 positions agree with TRBD2. Germline loops: CDR1 LGHNA, CDR2 YSLEER. The CDR3 consists of 14 residues. V shed 4 bases, J shed 3 bases, and the junction held 6 bases outside the gene matches. CDR3 coding DNA: TGCGCCAGCAGCCGGGAGGGAGGGGTCTACGAGCAGTACTTC. This sequence encodes CASSREGGVYEQYF.

This chain joins TRBV29-1 and TRBJ2-7, with 9 bases identical to TRBD2. This CDR3 has 13 residues. The V segment lost 4 bases and the J segment 2 bases; nucleotides outside the gene matches: 3. CDR1 and CDR2 (germline): SQVTM, ANQGSEA. CDR3 sequence: CSVVREGTYEQYF. CDR3 DNA: TGCAGCGTTGTGCGGGAGGGCACCTACGAGCAGTACTTC.

On this clone: Other DNA sequences in the same sample also yield this CDR3. This sequence joins TRBV5-1 and TRBJ1-1; D call uncertain. CDR3 length equals 13 residues. The V and J ends lost 2 bases and 2 bases respectively, with 7 bases between them. Germline V CDR1 and CDR2: SGHRS, YFSETQ. The CDR3 loop is CASSFGRNTEAFF. As DNA, the CDR3 is TGCGCCAGCAGCTTCGGGAGAAACACTGAAGCTTTCTTT. The variable domain in full, with the rest retrieved from reference TRBV5-1 and TRBJ1-1, is KAGVTQTPRYLIKTRGQQVTLSCSPISGHRSVSWYQQTPGQGLQFLFEYFSETQRNKGNFPGRFSGRQFSNSRSEMNVSTLELGDSALYLCASSFGRNTEAFFGQGTRLTVV.

The chain recombines TRBV5-6 with TRBJ1-2, with 7 bases that match TRBD1. The germline CDR1 and CDR2 sequences are SGHDT and YYEEEE. The V and J ends lost 4 bases and 7 bases, in that order; junction bases with no gene match: 10. The CDR3 runs to 14 residues. The CDR3 is CASSLMDRRSGYTF. The CDR3 bases are TGTGCCAGCAGCCTGATGGACAGGAGGAGTGGCTACACCTTC.

The V and J genes are TRBV7-2 and TRBJ2-3, with D possibly matching TRBD1 (5 bases). V lost 5 bases and J lost 4, with 10 bases in between. Germline V CDR1 and CDR2: SGHTA, FQGNSA. There are 13 residues in the CDR3. The CDR3 DNA sequence: TGTGCCAGCAGCATCACAGGTCCAGATACGCAGTATTTT. Its protein product is CASSITGPDTQYF.

This chain links TRBV13 with TRBJ2-2, with D uncertain. CDR1 is PRHDT, CDR2 FYEKMQ, per germline (reference sequence). The ends were cut back, 3 bases at V and 7 bases at J, with 6 bases in the middle. The CDR3 extends over 12 amino acids. This chain's CDR3 is CASSFRNGELFF. In nucleotides, the CDR3 is TGTGCCAGCAGCTTTAGGAACGGGGAGCTGTTTTTT.

The rearrangement joins TRBV9 to TRBJ1-2, with 9 bases lining up with TRBD1. The germline CDR1 and CDR2 sequences are SGDLS and YYNGEE. The V and J ends lost 3 bases and 3 bases, in that order; junction bases with no gene match: 9. CDR3 size: 16 residues. The CDR3 DNA sequence: TGTGCCAGCAGCGGGGACCGGGACAGGGTGTACTATGGCTACACCTTC. Its protein is CASSGDRDRVYYGYTF.

The rearrangement joins TRBV11-2 to TRBJ2-7; unclear D gene. The germline V gene encodes CDR1 SGHAT and CDR2 FQNNGV. Trimming removed 5 bases from V and 3 bases from J, with 14 bases in between. CDR3 length equals 14 residues. The CDR3 DNA sequence: TGTGCCAGCAGCCCCTACAAGGTCCGCTACGAGCAGTACTTC. Its translation: CASSPYKVRYEQYF.

The J gene is TRBJ1-1, the V gene TRBV9; D ambiguous. V gave up 0 bases and J gave up 10 bases, with 10 bases separating them. Germline V gene lookup returns CDR1 SGDLS and CDR2 YYNGEE. This CDR3 spans 12 amino acids. CDR3 coding DNA: TGTGCCAGCAGCGTAGGGTCAGTTCCAGCTTTCTTT. It codes for CASSVGSVPAFF.

The CDR3 reads CASSIEGNYGYTF. CDR3 nucleotides: TGTGCCAGTAGTATTGAGGGGAACTATGGCTACACCTTC. The rearrangement uses TRBV19 and TRBJ1-2; tentative D call: TRBD1 (5 bases). The CDR3 length is 13 residues. Germline-derived CDR1 and CDR2 are LNHDA and SQIVND (reference sequence). Trimming took 3 bases from V and 2 from J, leaving 7 bases between them.

V and J are TRBV3-1 (or the pseudogene TRBV3-2) and TRBJ2-2; no clear D. V lost 1 base, J lost 2 bases, and 5 bases lay in between. The germline V gene has CDR1 LGHDT and CDR2 YNNKEL (reference sequence). The CDR3 totals 14 residues. Written as DNA, the CDR3 is TGTGCCAGCAGCCAAGTGGTCAACACCGGGGAGCTGTTTTTT. Its protein product is CASSQVVNTGELFF.

The rearrangement joins TRBV9 to TRBJ2-1, with a tentative D call TRBD2 (6 bases). Trimming removed 0 bases at V and 4 bases at J, with 14 bases between. CDR3 size: 16 residues. The germline V gene has CDR1 SGDLS and CDR2 YYNGEE. The CDR3 loop reads CASSVEGLGTYNEQFF. The CDR3 DNA reads TGTGCCAGCAGCGTAGAGGGACTGGGTACTTACAATGAGCAGTTCTTC. The variable domain in full, completed from reference TRBV9 and TRBJ2-1, reads DSGVTQTPKHLITATGQRVTLRCSPRSGDLSVYWYQQSLDQGLQFLIQYYNGEERAKGNILERFSAQQFPDLHSELNLSSLELGDSALYFCASSVEGLGTYNEQFFGPGTRLTVL.

The chain combines TRBV5-1 with TRBJ2-5, with D tentatively TRBD1 (6 bases). The CDR3 is made up of 16 amino acids. Germline CDR1 reads SGHRS; CDR2 reads YFSETQ. Trimming stripped 3 bases from V and 0 bases from J, with 15 bases between. CDR3 nucleotides: TGCGCCAGCAGCTCCGGGACACCGACCAACCAAGAGACCCAGTACTTC. It is translated as CASSSGTPTNQETQYF.

The gene calls are TRBV28 and TRBJ2-2; D is unresolved. The V gene lost 5 bases and the J gene lost 9 bases, with 10 bases spanning the gap. CDR1 and CDR2 from the germline V gene are MDHEN and SYDVKM. The CDR3 is made up of 12 amino acids. CDR3 protein: CASSLDWRELFF. As DNA, the CDR3 is TGTGCCAGCAGTCTCGACTGGCGGGAGCTGTTTTTT.